Below, 27 T cell receptor beta chains from the same sample are listed, as sequenced in a study of OX40 agonist ivuxolimab in advanced cancers. The assay was immunoSEQ multiplex PCR, and TCRdb's table has in-frame clones only and misses some. Of tens of thousands of clones detected, around 83% appear once; the ten largest clones hold around 0.73%. This sample comprised CD4+ or CD8+ T cells sorted from blood, obtained in a trial of the OX40 agonist ivuxolimab. These receptors all come from an adult with an advanced solid tumor such as melanoma, head and neck, liver or kidney cancer.

Only a few counts were recorded for this clone. J is TRBJ1-5 and V is TRBV5-8, with D perhaps TRBD1 (6 bases). CDR3 size: 12 residues. CDR1 is SGHTS, CDR2 YDEGEE, per germline. V dropped 8 bases and J dropped 6 bases, with 12 bases sitting between them. CDR3 residues: CASGGHAQPQHF. The CDR3 nucleotides read TGTGCCAGTGGGGGGCATGCTCAGCCCCAGCATTTT.

The V and J genes are TRBV14 and TRBJ2-7, with a weak D call TRBD2 (7 bases). The germline V and J ends were trimmed by 4 bases and 1 base, with 20 bases remaining between them. Germline V gene sequence: CDR1 SGHDN, CDR2 FVKESK. This CDR3 has 17 amino acids. The CDR3, as DNA: TGTGCCAGCAGCCCCCTTGCCGCGGGGAGGGGGTCCTACGAGCAGTACTTC. It specifies CASSPLAAGRGSYEQYF.

The chain combines TRBV5-1 with TRBJ2-3; 9 bases are a match to TRBD2. Unmatched junction bases numbered 3, after V lost 5 bases and J lost 5 bases. The CDR3 runs to 13 residues. The germline V gene encodes CDR1 SGHRS and CDR2 YFSETQ. The CDR3 reads CASRLAGEDTQYF. CDR3 bases: TGCGCCAGCAGGTTAGCGGGGGAAGATACGCAGTATTTT.

This chain uses TRBV7-8 with TRBJ2-7, with D possibly being TRBD2 (6 bases). This CDR3 has 15 amino acids. Germline V gene data show CDR1 as SGHVS and CDR2 as FQNEAQ. The V end lost 1 base, the J end lost 3 bases, and 13 bases lay between the germline ends. The CDR3 DNA sequence: TGTGCCAGCAGCTTAGTTCGCGGGACTGACTACGAGCAGTACTTC. It encodes CASSLVRGTDYEQYF.

This chain joins TRBV29-1 and TRBJ2-3, with 10 bases fitting TRBD2. The CDR3 is 13 amino acids. Germline loops: CDR1 SQVTM, CDR2 ANQGSEA. After removal of 6 bases from V and 3 bases from J, the junction contained 3 bases not matched to a gene. The CDR3: CSVATSGTDTQYF. The CDR3 DNA reads TGCAGCGTCGCGACTAGCGGGACAGATACGCAGTATTTT.

The rearrangement uses TRBV28 and TRBJ2-1, with 11 nucleotides matching TRBD2. Germline V lookup: CDR1 MDHEN, CDR2 SYDVKM. The CDR3 is 15 residues long. V shed 4 bases, J shed 5 bases, and the junction held 4 bases outside the gene matches. The CDR3 here is CASSSPGLADNEQFF. The CDR3 DNA follows: TGTGCCAGCAGTTCCCCGGGACTAGCGGACAATGAGCAGTTCTTC.

This chain links TRBV7-2 with TRBJ2-3; no firm D call. V was cut by 3 bases and J by 4 bases, with 8 bases left in between. Germline CDR1 is SGHTA and CDR2 is FQGNSA. The CDR3 contains 13 residues. The CDR3: CASSFAAADTQYF. As DNA, the CDR3 is TGTGCCAGCAGCTTCGCGGCAGCAGATACGCAGTATTTT. Combining the CDR3 with reference TRBV7-2 and TRBJ2-3 gives the whole variable domain GAGVSQSPSNKVTEKGKDVELRCDPISGHTALYWYRQSLGQGLEFLIYFQGNSAPDKSGLPSDRFSAERTGGSVSTLTIQRTQQEDSAVYLCASSFAAADTQYFGPGTRLTVL.

The gene calls are TRBV10-1 and TRBJ2-2; 7 nucleotides agree with TRBD1. CDR3 size: 13 residues. Germline lookup yields CDR1 WNHNN and CDR2 SYGVQD (reference sequence). J lost 4 bases, V lost 7 bases, and 3 bases had no gene match. The CDR3 DNA is TGCGCCAGCACGGGACAGCTCACCGGGGAGCTGTTTTTT. Protein sequence: CASTGQLTGELFF.

This CDR3 is CAITSGGYNEQFF. For the CDR3, the DNA is TGTGCCATCACTAGCGGGGGGTACAATGAGCAGTTCTTC. The chain uses TRBV10-3 and TRBJ2-1, with 11 bases that match TRBD2. Looked up from germline, CDR1 is ENHRY and CDR2 is SYGVKD. The CDR3 is 13 residues long. With V trimmed by 7 bases and J by 4 bases, 0 bases remained unmatched.

V and J are TRBV5-1 and TRBJ2-7; 9 positions match TRBD1. The CDR3 runs to 14 residues. Looked up from germline, CDR1 is SGHRS and CDR2 is YFSETQ. V lost 4 bases to trimming and J lost 3 bases; unmatched junction nucleotides: 5. DNA of the CDR3: TGCGCCAGCAGCCGAGACAGGGGGATCTACGAGCAGTACTTC. It translates to CASSRDRGIYEQYF.

This clone was seen just once. The gene calls are TRBV7-9 and TRBJ1-3; no firm D call. V lost 5 bases and J lost 0, with 5 bases in between. Germline values: CDR1 SEHNR, CDR2 FQNEAQ (reference sequence). The CDR3 totals 13 residues. This CDR3 reads CASSHTSGNTIYF. The CDR3 nucleotides read TGTGCCAGCAGCCACACCTCTGGAAACACCATATATTTT.

This chain connects TRBV11-2 to TRBJ1-1, with D unresolved. CDR3 length equals 13 residues. Germline loops: CDR1 SGHAT, CDR2 FQNNGV. Trimming stripped 0 bases from V and 5 bases from J, with 7 bases between. The CDR3, as DNA: TGTGCCAGCAGCTTAGAACGGACTACTGAAGCTTTCTTT. Residues: CASSLERTTEAFF.

This chain uses TRBV27 with TRBJ1-1; D is undetermined. This CDR3 is 14 amino acids long. CDR1 and CDR2 from the germline V gene are MNHEY and SMNVEV (reference sequence). V was trimmed by 6 bases and J by 0 bases, leaving 11 bases between them. CDR3: CASRNGRMNTEAFF. Here the CDR3 DNA reads TGTGCCAGCAGGAACGGACGGATGAACACTGAAGCTTTCTTT.

The genes are TRBV14 and TRBJ1-4; 8 bases match TRBD1. The CDR3 consists of 18 residues. Germline V CDR1 and CDR2: SGHDN, FVKESK. V was pared by 4 bases and J by 4 bases, with 14 bases of the junction left unmatched. The CDR3 sequence is CASSPRQGARQGNEKLFF. CDR3 bases: TGTGCCAGCAGCCCTCGTCAGGGGGCCAGGCAGGGTAATGAAAAACTGTTTTTT.

The chain employs TRBV29-1 and TRBJ1-2; TRBD1 is a possible D gene (5 bases). Trimming took 3 bases from V and 6 from J, leaving 14 bases between them. This CDR3 contains 13 residues. CDR1 is SQVTM, CDR2 ANQGSEA, per germline. The CDR3 sequence is CSVDFGQGDGYTF. The CDR3 nucleotides are TGCAGCGTTGATTTCGGGCAGGGTGATGGCTACACCTTC.

The chain employs TRBV7-2 and TRBJ2-1, with 7 bases matching TRBD1. V lost 5 bases to trimming and J lost 11 bases; unmatched junction nucleotides: 21. The germline V gene encodes CDR1 SGHTA and CDR2 FQGNSA. This CDR3 comprises 17 residues. Written as DNA, the CDR3 is TGTGCCAGCAGCCCTACCCCCGGGACAGTTCTCCTAAGGAAGCAGTTCTTC. Amino acid sequence: CASSPTPGTVLLRKQFF.

The chain uses TRBV25-1 and TRBJ1-2; D gene unclear. This CDR3 is 15 amino acids long. CDR1 and CDR2 (germline): MGHDK, SYGVNS. Trimming took 6 bases from V and 7 from J, leaving 21 bases between them. CDR3 sequence (DNA): TGTGCCAGCAGCTTAGGTGCAGTTAGGGCAGGTGGCTACACCTTC. Translation: CASSLGAVRAGGYTF.

The chain employs TRBV10-3 and TRBJ2-1; no reliable D call. V lost 2 bases, J lost 7 bases, and 9 bases lay in between. The CDR3 has 13 residues. CDR1 is ENHRY, CDR2 SYGVKD, per germline. CDR3 sequence (DNA): TGTGCCATCAGTGAGCCGAGCGATAATGAGCAGTTCTTC. Amino acids: CAISEPSDNEQFF.

In DNA, the CDR3 is TGTGCCAGCACCTTAATGGACGTCGACACTGAAGCTTTCTTT. This codes for CASTLMDVDTEAFF. This chain uses TRBV6-6 with TRBJ1-1; D not resolved. The CDR3 is 14 residues long. Per germline, CDR1 MNHNY and CDR2 SVGAGI (reference sequence). The V gene lost 7 bases and the J gene lost 3 bases, with 15 bases spanning the gap.

This sequence joins TRBV6-5 and TRBJ2-1, with 13 positions matching TRBD2. V lost 4 bases and J lost 7; bases outside the gene matches: 1. This CDR3 spans 14 amino acids. Germline-derived CDR1 and CDR2 are MNHEY and SVGAGI. The CDR3 DNA reads as TGTGCCAGCAGTTGGGGACTAGCGGGAAATGAGCAGTTCTTC. As protein: CASSWGLAGNEQFF.

V usage is TRBV4-1 and J usage is TRBJ1-2, with 8 positions matching TRBD1. CDR1 is MGHRA, CDR2 YSYEKL, per germline. The CDR3 runs 13 residues. The V gene end was trimmed by 4 bases and the J gene end by 6 bases; junction bases not matched to a gene: 4. This chain's CDR3 is CASSPGQEDGYTF. The CDR3 DNA reads TGCGCCAGCAGCCCGGGACAGGAAGATGGCTACACCTTC.

The J gene is TRBJ1-4, the V gene TRBV11-2; D may be TRBD1 (5 bases). Deletions cut 5 bases from V and 0 bases from J, with 19 bases between. The germline V gene encodes CDR1 SGHAT and CDR2 FQNNGV. This CDR3 is built from 18 residues. Written as DNA, the CDR3 is TGTGCCAGCAGCCCCGCAGGGTTCCGATCCTCAACTAATGAAAAACTGTTTTTT. Its protein is CASSPAGFRSSTNEKLFF.

This clone has more than one count but fewer than ten. This chain links TRBV6-1 with TRBJ1-1; D may be TRBD1 (5 bases). V lost 1 base to trimming and J lost 11 bases, with 17 bases between them. CDR3 size: 14 residues. Germline V gene sequence: CDR1 MNHNS, CDR2 SASEGT. The CDR3: CASSEVRGEDAAFF. Written as DNA, the CDR3 is TGTGCCAGCAGTGAAGTGAGAGGGGAGGATGCGGCTTTCTTT.

V usage is TRBV19 and J usage is TRBJ2-1, with 8 bases lining up with TRBD1. CDR3 length: 19 amino acids. The ends lost 5 bases at V and 4 bases at J; junction bases unmatched: 19. Germline V gene sequence: CDR1 LNHDA, CDR2 SQIVND (reference sequence). CDR3 DNA: TGTGCCAGTAGTCTCTACAGGGGGACAGTTCGCGTTTTTTACAATGAGCAGTTCTTC. It specifies CASSLYRGTVRVFYNEQFF.

This clone was detected only a few times. The rearrangement uses TRBV19 and TRBJ1-2, with unresolved D. This CDR3 is 15 amino acids long. Germline-derived CDR1 and CDR2 are LNHDA and SQIVND (reference sequence). Trimming cost V 4 bases and J 2 bases, with 14 bases left between them. CDR3 bases: TGTGCCAGTAGTAACATCGACGGAACCAACTATGGCTACACCTTC. Amino acid sequence: CASSNIDGTNYGYTF.

CDR3 coding DNA: TGTGCCAGCAGCTTCGGACAGGGGCTGAACACTGAAGCTTTCTTT. Translated, it gives CASSFGQGLNTEAFF. The chain couples TRBV7-2 to TRBJ1-1, with 9 bases matching TRBD1. The CDR3 covers 15 residues. V lost 3 bases to trimming and J lost 0 bases; unmatched junction nucleotides: 2. Germline V gene lookup returns CDR1 SGHTA and CDR2 FQGNSA.

The J gene is TRBJ1-3, the V gene TRBV30; the D gene is possibly TRBD1 (5 bases). Germline V CDR1 and CDR2: GTSNPN, SVGIG (reference sequence). Deletions cut 1 base from V and 0 bases from J, with 10 bases between. This CDR3 spans 15 amino acids. CDR3 in amino acids: CAWSGRGPSGNTIYF. The CDR3 nucleotides are TGTGCCTGGAGTGGGAGGGGCCCCTCTGGAAACACCATATATTTT.